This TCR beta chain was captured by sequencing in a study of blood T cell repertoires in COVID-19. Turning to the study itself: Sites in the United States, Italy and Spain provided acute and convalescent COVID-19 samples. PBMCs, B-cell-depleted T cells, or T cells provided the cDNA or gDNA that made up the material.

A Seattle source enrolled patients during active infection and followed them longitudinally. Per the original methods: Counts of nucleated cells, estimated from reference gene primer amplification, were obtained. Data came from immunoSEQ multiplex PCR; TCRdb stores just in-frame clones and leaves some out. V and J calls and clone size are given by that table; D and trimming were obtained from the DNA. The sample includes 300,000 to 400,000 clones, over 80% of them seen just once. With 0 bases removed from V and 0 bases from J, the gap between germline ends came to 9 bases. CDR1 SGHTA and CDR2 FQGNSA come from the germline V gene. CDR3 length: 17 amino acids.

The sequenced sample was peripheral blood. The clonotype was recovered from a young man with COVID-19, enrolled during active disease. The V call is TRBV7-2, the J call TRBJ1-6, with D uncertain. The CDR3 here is CASSLASVSSYNSPLHF. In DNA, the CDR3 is TGTGCCAGCAGCTTAGCGTCGGTTAGCTCCTATAATTCACCCCTCCACTTT.